Each of the 12 T cell receptor beta chains below was sequenced from the same sample in a study of blood T cells in healthy people across ages. PCR was performed a second time for about 6 to 12 cycles using a sample-barcoded 5' primer and a J-beta primer mix. One entry per CDR3 protein results from TCRdb running MiXCR on the 5' RACE reads. The data hold some 1.8 million distinct CDR3 sequences, with more than 35% observed a single time. The sequenced sample was blood. These TCRs come from a human donor in good health.

The V gene is TRBV7-9, the J gene TRBJ1-1; 11 nucleotides match TRBD1. The junction had 4 bases not matched to a gene; V was cut back by 3 bases and J by 1 base. This CDR3 is 16 amino acids long. Germline CDR1 reads SEHNR; CDR2 reads FQNEAQ (reference sequence). CDR3 loop: CASSFYGQGANTEAFF. CDR3 sequence (DNA): TGTGCCAGCAGCTTCTATGGACAGGGGGCGAACACTGAAGCTTTCTTT.

This clonotype was counted between two and nine times. The V gene is TRBV4-1, the J gene TRBJ2-7; 11 bases match TRBD1. CDR1 and CDR2 (germline): MGHRA, YSYEKL. There are 15 residues in the CDR3. V shed 3 bases, J shed 4 bases, and the junction held 5 bases outside the gene matches. CDR3 loop: CASSQGQGVVYEQYF. CDR3 in DNA: TGCGCCAGCAGCCAGGGACAGGGGGTAGTGTACGAGCAGTACTTC.

This clonotype was seen more than once but under ten times. The rearrangement links TRBV24-1 to TRBJ2-3; 9 bases align to TRBD2. V shed 3 bases and J 5 bases; nucleotides not matched to a gene: 8. The CDR3 is made up of 16 amino acids. Looked up from germline, CDR1 is KGHDR and CDR2 is SFDVKD. The CDR3: CATSDPIAGVEDTQYF. The DNA of the CDR3 is TGTGCCACCAGTGATCCTATAGCGGGGGTCGAAGATACGCAGTATTTT.

V gene TRBV21-1 combines with J gene TRBJ2-3; the table's D gene call, TRBD2, was not cross checked with the DNA. TRBV21-1 is a known pseudogene. The CDR3 runs 19 residues. This chain's CDR3 is CASSKGGGLSGGRTDTQYF. For the CDR3, the DNA is TGTGCCAGCAGCAAAGGAGGTGGTCTTAGCGGGGGGCGCACAGATACGCAGTATTTT.

This clonotype has a handful of counts. The chain recombines TRBV7-2 with TRBJ2-7; D might be TRBD2 (6 bases). Trimming removed 4 bases from V and 1 base from J, with 8 bases in between. This CDR3 has 13 residues. Germline CDR1 is SGHTA and CDR2 is FQGNSA. Here the CDR3 DNA reads TGTGCCAGCAGCTGGGCGGGGTCCTACGAGCAGTACTTC. It yields the protein CASSWAGSYEQYF.

The chain links TRBV12-3 or TRBV12-4 to TRBJ2-6; TRBD1 or TRBD2 may be the D gene (5 bases each). V lost 4 bases and J 0 bases, leaving 13 bases between the germline ends. The CDR3 sequence is 17 residues long. CDR3: CASSSLVGTSGANVLTF. CDR3 coding DNA: TGTGCCAGCAGTTCTCTAGTTGGGACCTCTGGGGCCAACGTCCTGACTTTC.

This clonotype was seen only a few times. The chain carries TRBV20-1 and TRBJ1-2; no clear D. CDR1 and CDR2 from the germline V gene are DFQATT and SNEGSKA (reference sequence). Trimming shortened V by 5 bases and J by 4 bases, and 11 bases separated the two germline ends. This CDR3 comprises 12 residues. The CDR3 loop reads CSAAEGSYGYTF. Here the CDR3 DNA reads TGCAGTGCTGCCGAGGGTTCCTATGGCTACACCTTC.

This clonotype was detected a few times. CDR3: CSVEGHQKPYTDTQYF. The CDR3 DNA reads as TGCAGCGTGGAGGGACACCAAAAACCATACACAGATACGCAGTATTTT. V usage is TRBV29-1 and J usage is TRBJ2-3; D is perhaps TRBD1 or TRBD2 (6 bases each). Per germline, CDR1 SQVTM and CDR2 ANQGSEA. The CDR3 is made up of 16 amino acids. The germline V and J ends were trimmed by 6 bases and 2 bases, with 21 bases remaining between them.

This clonotype has more than one count but fewer than ten. Possible read error: a much larger clone is one base away. V usage is TRBV2 and J usage is TRBJ2-2; D may be TRBD1 (5 bases). V shed 11 bases and J shed 4 bases, with 14 bases lying between them. This CDR3 has 13 residues. Per the germline V gene, CDR1 is SNHLY and CDR2 is FYNNEI. CDR3 sequence: CACMGLTTGELFF. Here the CDR3 DNA reads TGTGCCTGCATGGGGCTCACCACCGGGGAGCTGTTTTTT.

This clonotype appeared a few times. The V gene is TRBV7-8, the J gene TRBJ1-2; D gene uncertain. The CDR3 has 16 residues. V was clipped by 5 bases and J by 5 bases, with 21 bases between them. Germline V gene sequence: CDR1 SGHVS, CDR2 FQNEAQ. CDR3 residues: CASSLGLGLTEYGYTF. In DNA, the CDR3 is TGTGCCAGCAGCCTAGGCTTAGGACTGACGGAGTATGGCTACACCTTC.

This clonotype turned up a few times. The chain carries TRBV7-9 and TRBJ2-6; a weak D match, TRBD1 (5 bases). In germline, CDR1 is SEHNR, CDR2 FQNEAQ (reference sequence). Trimming left V 2 bases short and J 0 bases short, with 17 bases between. The CDR3 contains 19 residues. CDR3 sequence: CASSLSAIVQASGANVLTF. CDR3 bases: TGTGCCAGCAGCTTAAGTGCCATAGTACAGGCCTCTGGGGCCAACGTCCTGACTTTC.

In its sample, this clonotype was seen a few times. The chain uses TRBV28 and TRBJ1-2, with D uncertain. The germline V and J ends were trimmed by 3 bases and 4 bases, with 6 bases remaining between them. The CDR3 sequence is 12 residues long. Germline CDR1 reads MDHEN; CDR2 reads SYDVKM. The CDR3 nucleotides read TGTGCCAGCAGTTTCCCCAGCTATGGCTACACCTTC. Its translation is CASSFPSYGYTF.